The rows below give T cell receptor beta chains drawn from one sample of a study of blood T cells in healthy people across ages. TCRdb used MiXCR to reprocess the 5' RACE reads, holding one entry per CDR3 protein. Among about 1.4 million distinct CDR3 sequences listed, roughly 60% were seen once. Sequences were obtained from blood. The receptors were gathered from a man between 18 and 35 years old in good health. CDR3s include the opening cysteine and the closing phenylalanine or tryptophan.

>TRBV20-1|TRBJ1-4
CSAHLEKLFF
>TRBV4-3|TRBJ2-2
CASSQERVSGAGELFF
>TRBV6-5|TRBJ2-3
CASSYSHRGPDTQYF
>TRBV28|TRBJ2-5
CASSLPALETQYF
>TRBV6-5|TRBJ1-2
CASSYSTGTDGGYTF
>TRBV29-1|TRBJ1-2
CSVEWDDSYGYTF
>TRBV3-1|TRBJ2-5
CASSPQGYRTQYF
>TRBV25-1|TRBJ2-6
CASSDGDSGANVLTF
>TRBV7-9|TRBJ1-2
CASRLGQDGYTF
>TRBV12-3/TRBV12-4|TRBJ2-5
CASSLTLRETQYF
>TRBV7-2|TRBJ2-1
CASSLERASVNNEQFF
>TRBV7-6|TRBJ2-2
CASSPYSSGELFF
>TRBV4-1|.
CASGQGPDAADEQYF
>TRBV5-1|TRBJ2-5
CASSLGDLLQETQYF
>TRBV15|TRBJ2-5
CATSRDIASQETQYF
>TRBV3-1|TRBJ2-4
CASSQTDRPLAKNIQYF
>TRBV29-1|TRBJ2-3
CSVGKRAGPSGSSEDTQYF
>TRBV4-1|TRBJ2-4
CASSQGGLGNIQYF
>TRBV4-1|TRBJ2-7
CASSQERAGSEQYF
>TRBV4-1|TRBJ2-7
CASSQVGLAPYEQYF
>TRBV20-1|TRBJ1-1
CSARGQGESIALNTEAFF
>TRBV29-1|TRBJ2-5
CSVEGSLGETQYF
>TRBV3-1|TRBJ1-2
CAGSQEGQGRGYTF
>TRBV3-1|TRBJ2-2
CASSQDRGVNTGELFF
>TRBV4-2|TRBJ2-1
CASSRGEVVDNEQFF
>TRBV24-1|TRBJ2-2
CATSELRGPNTGELFF
>TRBV7-9|TRBJ1-1
CASSPLGDLVFF
>TRBV7-2|TRBJ2-7
CASSFSGRAAYEQYF
>TRBV7-2|TRBJ2-1
CASSLEDLAVNEQFF
>TRBV28|TRBJ2-7
CASSGTMLRNGSSYEQYF
>TRBV6-6|TRBJ1-1
CASSSADREMNTEAFF
>TRBV5-1|TRBJ1-2
CASSLTPLCCGYTF
>TRBV12-3/TRBV12-4|TRBJ1-2
CASSLAQSYGYTF